One and the same sample provided the 14 T cell receptor beta chains below, sequenced in a study of cytomegalovirus exposure and HLA in healthy donors. The PCR employed 60 Vbeta primers together with 13 Jbeta primers. Libraries were prepared by immunoSEQ multiplex PCR; TCRdb keeps only in-frame clonotypes and omits some of them. The data hold under 200,000 clones, with roughly 70% observed a single time. Sequenced sample: PBMCs. The source is a woman aged 25 to 45 in good health and CMV-seronegative.

The chain is built from TRBV7-2 and TRBJ1-5; 7 bases line up with TRBD1. This CDR3 has 14 amino acids. Germline lookup yields CDR1 SGHTA and CDR2 FQGNSA. V shed 5 bases, J shed 4 bases, and the junction held 5 bases outside the gene matches. The chain's CDR3 is CASSANRGNQPQHF. CDR3 nucleotide sequence: TGTGCCAGCAGCGCTAACAGGGGTAATCAGCCCCAGCATTTT.

This clone was detected only once. This chain links TRBV18 with TRBJ1-1; D not certain. The ends were cut back, 2 bases at V and 1 base at J, with 8 bases in the middle. Germline V gene lookup returns CDR1 KGHSH and CDR2 LQKENI. The length of the CDR3 is 14 residues. CDR3: CASSPVWPNTEAFF. CDR3 DNA: TGTGCCAGCTCACCAGTATGGCCGAACACTGAAGCTTTCTTT.

The chain links TRBV5-4 to TRBJ2-3, with D maybe TRBD1 (6 bases). Between the trimmed V and J ends, which lost 7 bases and 2 bases, there was a span of 11 bases. This CDR3 is 13 amino acids long. In germline, CDR1 is SGHNT, CDR2 YYREEE (reference sequence). The CDR3 DNA sequence: TGTGCCAGCCGAGGACAGTCCACAGATACGCAGTATTTT. Amino acid sequence: CASRGQSTDTQYF. Full variable domain (outside the CDR3, taken from reference TRBV5-4 and TRBJ2-3): ETGVTQSPTHLIKTRGQQVTLRCSSQSGHNTVSWYQQALGQGPQFIFQYYREEENGRGNFPPRFSGLQFPNYSSELNVNALELDDSALYLCASRGQSTDTQYFGPGTRLTVL.

CDR3 nucleotides: TGTGCCTGGGGGCCAGATGCCTACGAGCAGTACTTC. This gives the protein CAWGPDAYEQYF. J is TRBJ2-7 and V is TRBV30; D unresolved. Trimming pared 5 bases from V and 2 bases from J, leaving 10 bases between. Germline V lookup: CDR1 GTSNPN, CDR2 SVGIG (reference sequence). This CDR3 region has 12 residues.

This clone was seen a handful of times. The chain joins TRBV7-3 to TRBJ2-3, with 9 nucleotides matching TRBD1. This CDR3 is 15 amino acids long. V lost 5 bases to trimming and J lost 7 bases; unmatched junction nucleotides: 10. Germline-derived CDR1 and CDR2 are SGHTA and FQGTGA. The CDR3 nucleotides read TGTGCCAGCAGCCCAGATTTGACAGGGGGACATACGCAGTATTTT. It codes for CASSPDLTGGHTQYF.

V gene TRBV4-2 combines with J gene TRBJ2-1; 8 positions match TRBD2. CDR1 and CDR2 from the germline V gene are LGHNA and YNFKEQ. V lost 1 base and J lost 4; bases outside the gene matches: 3. This CDR3 has 15 amino acids. The CDR3 nucleotides read TGTGCCAGCAGCCAAGGTGGCGGGAGGTACAATGAGCAGTTCTTC. It specifies CASSQGGGRYNEQFF.

This clone was observed once. This chain joins TRBV5-8 and TRBJ1-1; D uncertain. Germline V gene sequence: CDR1 SGHTS, CDR2 YDEGEE. Trimming shortened V by 5 bases and J by 1 base, and 15 bases separated the two germline ends. This CDR3 has 15 residues. Here the CDR3 DNA reads TGTGCCAGCAGACGGTCAGGCAGTACGAACACTGAAGCTTTCTTT. Translating gives CASRRSGSTNTEAFF.

The CDR3 protein is CASSQQANVADTQYF. CDR3 DNA sequence: TGTGCCAGCAGCCAACAGGCTAACGTTGCGGATACGCAGTATTTT. The V gene is TRBV9, the J gene TRBJ2-3; D perhaps matches TRBD1 (5 bases). Germline V gives CDR1 SGDLS, CDR2 YYNGEE. Trimming cost V 4 bases and J 6 bases, with 18 bases left between them. The CDR3 extends over 15 amino acids.

The chain uses TRBV29-1 and TRBJ1-1; D is undetermined. Germline assignment: CDR1 SQVTM and CDR2 ANQGSEA. CDR3 length: 13 residues. The V end lost 4 bases, the J end lost 3 bases, and 12 bases lay between the germline ends. CDR3 sequence: CSVGSGGYTEAFF. The CDR3 DNA reads TGCAGCGTTGGGAGTGGAGGCTACACTGAAGCTTTCTTT.

The gene calls are TRBV28 and TRBJ2-5; 7 positions agree with TRBD2. The CDR3 runs to 13 residues. The J segment lost 2 bases and the V segment lost 6 bases, leaving 3 bases of the junction unmatched. CDR1 and CDR2 from the germline V gene are MDHEN and SYDVKM. This chain's CDR3 is CASRTGLQETQYF. The CDR3 coding sequence is TGTGCCAGCAGAACGGGACTACAAGAGACCCAGTACTTC.

This clone occurred once. The V and J genes are TRBV18 and TRBJ1-5, with 9 bases matching TRBD1. The CDR3 covers 16 residues. V lost 3 bases and J lost 6; bases outside the gene matches: 9. Looked up from germline, CDR1 is KGHSH and CDR2 is LQKENI. The CDR3 DNA reads TGTGCCAGCTCACCTACCCTGGACAGGGGAGTTCAGCCCCAGCATTTT. Translation: CASSPTLDRGVQPQHF.

This clone was seen only a few times. The chain has TRBV5-1 and TRBJ2-1; D may be TRBD1 (5 bases). Between the trimmed V and J ends, which lost 2 bases and 2 bases, there was a span of 11 bases. Per germline, CDR1 SGHRS and CDR2 YFSETQ. The CDR3 has 15 residues. CDR3 protein: CASSLWGDPYNEQFF. CDR3 sequence (DNA): TGCGCCAGCAGCTTATGGGGCGACCCCTACAATGAGCAGTTCTTC.

The gene calls are TRBV13 and TRBJ1-6; TRBD1 matches 7 bases. V lost 9 bases and J lost 0; bases outside the gene matches: 8. Looked up from germline, CDR1 is PRHDT and CDR2 is FYEKMQ (reference sequence). The CDR3 is 16 amino acids. The CDR3 DNA is TGTGCCAGTACCGGGACAGACCTCTCCTATAATTCACCCCTCCACTTT. Its protein product is CASTGTDLSYNSPLHF.

V usage is TRBV28 and J usage is TRBJ2-1, with 7 nucleotides matching TRBD1. The germline CDR1 and CDR2 sequences are MDHEN and SYDVKM. CDR3 length equals 13 residues. Trimming removed 7 bases from V and 8 bases from J; junction bases left unmatched: 8. CDR3 residues: CASTRRQGYEQFF. CDR3 in DNA: TGTGCCAGCACCCGTCGACAGGGCTATGAGCAGTTCTTC.